What follows is one T cell receptor beta chain and its context. Both 60 Vbeta primers and 13 Jbeta primers went into the PCR. Only in-frame clones appear in the TCRdb table, and some are missing; sequencing was by immunoSEQ multiplex PCR. This sample lists roughly 190,000 clones; its ten largest clones have 6.5%. This CDR3 is built from 17 residues. CDR1 and CDR2 (germline): PRHDT, FYEKMQ (reference sequence). V was shortened by 0 bases and J by 1 base, with 13 bases between the two germline ends. This record comes from a study of cytomegalovirus exposure and HLA in healthy donors. Donors were ostensibly healthy at sampling, although undocumented immune exposures were probable.

V gene TRBV13 combines with J gene TRBJ1-3; a possible D gene is TRBD1 (6 bases). The sample was PBMCs. The sequence was obtained from a man aged 25 to 45 in good health and CMV-seronegative. CDR3 protein: CASSLGRGARSGNTIYF. CDR3 nucleotide sequence: TGTGCCAGCAGCTTAGGCCGGGGGGCAAGGTCTGGAAACACCATATATTTT.